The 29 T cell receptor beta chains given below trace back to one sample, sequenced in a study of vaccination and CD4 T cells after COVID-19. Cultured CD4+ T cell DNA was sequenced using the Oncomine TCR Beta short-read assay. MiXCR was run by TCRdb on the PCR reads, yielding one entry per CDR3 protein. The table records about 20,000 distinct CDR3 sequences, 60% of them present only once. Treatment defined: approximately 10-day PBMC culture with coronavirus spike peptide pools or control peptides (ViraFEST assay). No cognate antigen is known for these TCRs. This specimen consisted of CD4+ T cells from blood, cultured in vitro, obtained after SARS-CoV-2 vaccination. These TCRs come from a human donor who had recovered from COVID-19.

The CDR3 region is CASSATGGSTDTQYF. The CDR3 DNA is TGTGCCAGCAGCGCGACAGGGGGTAGCACAGATACGCAGTATTTT. The chain links TRBV12-3 or TRBV12-4 to TRBJ2-3; TRBD1 matches at 9 bases. J gave up 0 bases and V 6 bases, and 4 bases lay outside the gene matches. The CDR3 is made up of 15 amino acids.

CDR3 amino acids: CASRDIGPYNEQFF. The CDR3 DNA is TGTGCCAGCAGGGACATCGGCCCCTACAATGAGCAGTTCTTC. The chain links TRBV27 to TRBJ2-1, with D possibly TRBD1 on 5 matching bases. Trimming stripped 6 bases from V and 2 bases from J, with 11 bases between. This CDR3 has 14 residues. Looked up from germline, CDR1 is MNHEY and CDR2 is SMNVEV (reference sequence).

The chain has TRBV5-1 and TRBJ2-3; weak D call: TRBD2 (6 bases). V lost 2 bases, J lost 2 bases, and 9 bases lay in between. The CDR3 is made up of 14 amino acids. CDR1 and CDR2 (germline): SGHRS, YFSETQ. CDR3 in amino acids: CASSLLADTDTQYF. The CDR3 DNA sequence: TGCGCCAGCAGCTTACTAGCAGACACAGATACGCAGTATTTT.

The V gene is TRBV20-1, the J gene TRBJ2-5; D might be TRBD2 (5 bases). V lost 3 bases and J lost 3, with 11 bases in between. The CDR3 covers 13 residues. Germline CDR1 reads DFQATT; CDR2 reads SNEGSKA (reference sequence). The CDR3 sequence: CSASVQAEETQYF. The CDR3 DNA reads TGCAGTGCTAGCGTACAAGCGGAAGAGACCCAGTACTTC.

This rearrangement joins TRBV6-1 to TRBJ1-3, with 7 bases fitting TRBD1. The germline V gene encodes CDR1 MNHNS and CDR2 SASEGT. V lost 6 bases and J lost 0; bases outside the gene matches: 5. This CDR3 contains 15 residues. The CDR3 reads CASSGGTASGNTIYF. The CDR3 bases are TGTGCCAGCAGCGGCGGGACAGCCTCTGGAAACACCATATATTTT.

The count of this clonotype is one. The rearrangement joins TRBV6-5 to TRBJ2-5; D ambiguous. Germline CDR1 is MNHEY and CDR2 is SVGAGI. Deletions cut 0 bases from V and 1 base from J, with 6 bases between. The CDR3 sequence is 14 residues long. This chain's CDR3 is CASSYSPGQETQYF. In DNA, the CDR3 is TGTGCCAGCAGTTACTCACCGGGCCAAGAGACCCAGTACTTC.

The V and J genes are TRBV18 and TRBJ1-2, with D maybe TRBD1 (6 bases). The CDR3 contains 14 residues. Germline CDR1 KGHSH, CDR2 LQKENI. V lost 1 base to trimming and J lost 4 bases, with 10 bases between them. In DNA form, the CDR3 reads TGTGCCAGCTCACCACTAGGACAGCTCTATGGCTACACCTTC. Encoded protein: CASSPLGQLYGYTF.

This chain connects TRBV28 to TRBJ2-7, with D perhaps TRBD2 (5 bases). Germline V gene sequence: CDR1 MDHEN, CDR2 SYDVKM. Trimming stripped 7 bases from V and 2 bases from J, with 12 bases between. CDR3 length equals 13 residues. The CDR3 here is CASTGINPYEQYF. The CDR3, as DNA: TGTGCCAGCACGGGAATCAACCCCTACGAGCAGTACTTC.

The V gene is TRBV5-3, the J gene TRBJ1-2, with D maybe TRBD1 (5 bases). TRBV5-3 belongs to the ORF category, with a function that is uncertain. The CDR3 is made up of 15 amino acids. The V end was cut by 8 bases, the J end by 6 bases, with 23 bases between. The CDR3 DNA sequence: TGTGCCAGCAGCCGTACGTTCGCAGGGTTGGATGGCTACACCTTC. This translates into CASSRTFAGLDGYTF.

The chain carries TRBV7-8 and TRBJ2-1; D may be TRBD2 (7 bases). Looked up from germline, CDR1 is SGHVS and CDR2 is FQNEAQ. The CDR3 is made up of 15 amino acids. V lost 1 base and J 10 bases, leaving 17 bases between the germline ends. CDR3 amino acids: CASSLGGGDFFEQFF. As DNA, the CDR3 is TGTGCCAGCAGCTTAGGCGGGGGCGATTTTTTCGAGCAGTTCTTC. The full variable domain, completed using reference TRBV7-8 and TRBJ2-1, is GAGVSQSPRYKVAKRGQDVALRCDPISGHVSLFWYQQALGQGPEFLTYFQNEAQLDKSGLPSDRFFAERPEGSVSTLKIQRTQQEDSAVYLCASSLGGGDFFEQFFGPGTRLTVL.

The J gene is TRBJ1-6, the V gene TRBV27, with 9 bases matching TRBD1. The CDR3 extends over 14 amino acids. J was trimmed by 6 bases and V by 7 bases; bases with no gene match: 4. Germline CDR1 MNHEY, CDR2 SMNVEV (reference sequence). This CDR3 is CASTRGQGNSPLHF. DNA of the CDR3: TGTGCCAGCACGAGGGGACAGGGTAATTCACCCCTCCACTTT.

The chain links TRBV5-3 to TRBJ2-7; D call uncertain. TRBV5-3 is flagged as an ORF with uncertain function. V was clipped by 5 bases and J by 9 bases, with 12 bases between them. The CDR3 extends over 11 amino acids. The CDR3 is CARRKRSGQYF. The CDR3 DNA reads TGTGCCAGAAGAAAGAGGAGTGGGCAGTACTTC.

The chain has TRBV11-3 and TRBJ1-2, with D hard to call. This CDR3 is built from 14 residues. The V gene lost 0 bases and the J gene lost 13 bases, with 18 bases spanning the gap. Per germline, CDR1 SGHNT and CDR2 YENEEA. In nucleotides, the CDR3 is TGTGCCAGCAGCTTAGATGTTTTGGGATCTTCTCCCACCTTC. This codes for CASSLDVLGSSPTF.

The CDR3 coding sequence is TGTGCCAGTAGACGGAGTCGGCAGGGGGACACTGAAGCTTTCTTT. It codes for CASRRSRQGDTEAFF. The V call is TRBV19, the J call TRBJ1-1; TRBD1 aligns across 7 bases. Germline V CDR1 and CDR2: LNHDA, SQIVND (reference sequence). The CDR3 contains 15 residues. The V gene end was trimmed by 6 bases and the J gene end by 3 bases; junction bases not matched to a gene: 10.

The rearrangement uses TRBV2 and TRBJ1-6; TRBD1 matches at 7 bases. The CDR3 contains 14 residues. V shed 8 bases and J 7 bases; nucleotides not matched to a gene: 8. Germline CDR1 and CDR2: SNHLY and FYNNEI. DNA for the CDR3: TGTGCCAGCCAATATATGACAGGGAATTCACCCCTCCACTTT. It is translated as CASQYMTGNSPLHF.

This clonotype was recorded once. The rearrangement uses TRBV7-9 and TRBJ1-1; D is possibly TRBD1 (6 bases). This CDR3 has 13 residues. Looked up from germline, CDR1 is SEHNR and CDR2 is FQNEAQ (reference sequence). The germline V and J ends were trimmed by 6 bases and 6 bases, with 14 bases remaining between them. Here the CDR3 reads CASSIRGSSEAFF. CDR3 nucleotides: TGTGCCAGCAGTATCAGGGGCAGTTCTGAAGCTTTCTTT.

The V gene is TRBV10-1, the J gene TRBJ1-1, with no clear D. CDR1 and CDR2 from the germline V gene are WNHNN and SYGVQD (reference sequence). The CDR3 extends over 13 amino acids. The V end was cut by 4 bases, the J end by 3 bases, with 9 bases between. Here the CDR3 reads CASSGNEDTEAFF. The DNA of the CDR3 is TGCGCCAGCAGTGGAAATGAGGACACTGAAGCTTTCTTT.

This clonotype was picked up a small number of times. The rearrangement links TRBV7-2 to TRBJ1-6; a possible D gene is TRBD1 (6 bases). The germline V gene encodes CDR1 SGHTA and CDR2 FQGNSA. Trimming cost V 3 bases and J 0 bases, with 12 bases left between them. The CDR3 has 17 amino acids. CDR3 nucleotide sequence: TGTGCCAGCAGCTTCTTCAGGGGTAGCTCCTATAATTCACCCCTCCACTTT. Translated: CASSFFRGSSYNSPLHF.

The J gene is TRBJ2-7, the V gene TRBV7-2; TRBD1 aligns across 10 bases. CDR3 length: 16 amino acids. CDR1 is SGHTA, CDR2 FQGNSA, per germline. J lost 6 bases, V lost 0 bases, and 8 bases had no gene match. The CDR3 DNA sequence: TGTACCAGCAGCTTAGCCAGCGCCGGGACAGGGGCCGAGCAGTACTTC. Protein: CTSSLASAGTGAEQYF.

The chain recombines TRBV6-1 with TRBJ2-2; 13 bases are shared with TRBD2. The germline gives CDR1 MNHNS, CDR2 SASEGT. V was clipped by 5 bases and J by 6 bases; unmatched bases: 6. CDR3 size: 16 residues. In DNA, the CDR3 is TGTGCCAGCAGTCCACGGACTAGCGGGAGTGCCGGGGAGCTGTTTTTT. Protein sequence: CASSPRTSGSAGELFF.

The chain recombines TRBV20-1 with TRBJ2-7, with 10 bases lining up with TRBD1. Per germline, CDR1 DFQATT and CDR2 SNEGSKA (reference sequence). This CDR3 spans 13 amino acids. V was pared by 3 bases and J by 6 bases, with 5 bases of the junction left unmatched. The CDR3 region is CSASRDRGREQYF. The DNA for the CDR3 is TGCAGTGCTAGTAGAGACAGGGGGCGCGAGCAGTACTTC.

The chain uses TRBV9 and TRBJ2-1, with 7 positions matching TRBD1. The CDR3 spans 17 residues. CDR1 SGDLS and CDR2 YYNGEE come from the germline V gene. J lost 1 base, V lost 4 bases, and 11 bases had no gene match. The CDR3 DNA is TGTGCCAGCAGCCCACGCCCCGGCAGGGGGTCCTACAATGAGCAGTTCTTC. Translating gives CASSPRPGRGSYNEQFF. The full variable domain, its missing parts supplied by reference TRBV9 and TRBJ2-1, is DSGVTQTPKHLITATGQRVTLRCSPRSGDLSVYWYQQSLDQGLQFLIQYYNGEERAKGNILERFSAQQFPDLHSELNLSSLELGDSALYFCASSPRPGRGSYNEQFFGPGTRLTVL.

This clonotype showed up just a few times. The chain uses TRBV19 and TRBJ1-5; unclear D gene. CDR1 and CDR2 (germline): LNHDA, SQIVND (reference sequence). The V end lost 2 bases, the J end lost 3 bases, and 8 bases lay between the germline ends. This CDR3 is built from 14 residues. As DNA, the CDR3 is TGTGCCAGTAGTATACAGGATAACAATCAGCCCCAGCATTTT. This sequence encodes CASSIQDNNQPQHF.

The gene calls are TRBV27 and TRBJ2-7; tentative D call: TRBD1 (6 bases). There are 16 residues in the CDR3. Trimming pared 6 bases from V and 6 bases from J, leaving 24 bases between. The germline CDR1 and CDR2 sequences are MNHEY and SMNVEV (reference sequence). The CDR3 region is CASSPLPGAGDGEQYF. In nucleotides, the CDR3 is TGTGCCAGCAGCCCACTCCCCGGGGCAGGGGACGGCGAGCAGTACTTC.

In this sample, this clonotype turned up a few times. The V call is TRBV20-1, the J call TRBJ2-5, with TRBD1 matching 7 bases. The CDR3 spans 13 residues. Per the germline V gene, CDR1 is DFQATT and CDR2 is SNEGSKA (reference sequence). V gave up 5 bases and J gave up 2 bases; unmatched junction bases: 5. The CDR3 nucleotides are TGCAGTGCTCACCCGGGACAGCAAGAGACCCAGTACTTC. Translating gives CSAHPGQQETQYF.

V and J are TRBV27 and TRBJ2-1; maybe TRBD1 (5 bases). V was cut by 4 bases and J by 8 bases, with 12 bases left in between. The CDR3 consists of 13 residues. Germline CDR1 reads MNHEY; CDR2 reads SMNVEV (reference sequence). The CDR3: CASSSYRIDEQFF. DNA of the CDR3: TGTGCCAGCAGTTCCTACAGGATCGATGAGCAGTTCTTC.

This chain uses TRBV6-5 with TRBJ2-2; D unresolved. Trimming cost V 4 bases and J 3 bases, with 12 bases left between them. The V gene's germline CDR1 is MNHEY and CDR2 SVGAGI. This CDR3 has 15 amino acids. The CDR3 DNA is TGTGCCAGCAGTTCCATAAACGACGACACCGGGGAGCTGTTTTTT. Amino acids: CASSSINDDTGELFF.

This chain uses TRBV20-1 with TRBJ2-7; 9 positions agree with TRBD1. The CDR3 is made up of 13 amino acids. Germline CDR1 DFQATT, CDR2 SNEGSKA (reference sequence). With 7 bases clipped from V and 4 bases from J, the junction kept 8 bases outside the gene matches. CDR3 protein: CSGSTGGSYEQYF. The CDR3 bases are TGCAGTGGCTCGACAGGGGGAAGTTACGAGCAGTACTTC.

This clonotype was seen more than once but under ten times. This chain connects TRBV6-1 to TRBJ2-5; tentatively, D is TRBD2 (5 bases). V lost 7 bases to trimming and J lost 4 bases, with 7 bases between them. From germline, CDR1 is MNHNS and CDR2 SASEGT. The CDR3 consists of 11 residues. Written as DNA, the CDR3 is TGTGCCAGCACCGGACTAGAGACCCAGTACTTC. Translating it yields CASTGLETQYF.